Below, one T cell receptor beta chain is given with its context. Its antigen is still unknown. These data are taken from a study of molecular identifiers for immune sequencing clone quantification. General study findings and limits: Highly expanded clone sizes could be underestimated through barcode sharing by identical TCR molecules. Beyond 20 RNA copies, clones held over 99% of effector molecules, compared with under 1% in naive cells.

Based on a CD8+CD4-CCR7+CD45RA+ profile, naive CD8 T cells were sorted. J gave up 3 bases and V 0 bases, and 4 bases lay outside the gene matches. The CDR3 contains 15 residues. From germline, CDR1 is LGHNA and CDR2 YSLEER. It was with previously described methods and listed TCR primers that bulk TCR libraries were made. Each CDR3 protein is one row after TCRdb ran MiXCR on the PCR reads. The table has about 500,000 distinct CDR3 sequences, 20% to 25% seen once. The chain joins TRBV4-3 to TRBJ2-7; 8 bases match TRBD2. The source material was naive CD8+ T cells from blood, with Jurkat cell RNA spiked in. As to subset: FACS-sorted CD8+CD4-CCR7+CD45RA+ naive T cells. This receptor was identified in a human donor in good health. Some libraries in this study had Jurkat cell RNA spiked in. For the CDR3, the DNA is TGCGCCAGCAGCCAAGATGTGCGGGGGGACTACGAGCAGTACTTC. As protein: CASSQDVRGDYEQYF.